This T cell receptor beta chain was identified in a study of cytomegalovirus exposure and HLA in healthy donors (dated by TCRdb to about 2017). With respect to the entire study: According to a later analysis, the approximately 130 validation repertoires were produced on the same platform as the 666 repertoires of the first cohort. The study aimed to test whether cataloging public T cell receptors could reveal signatures of past pathogen exposure. Besides the first cohort of roughly 660 subjects, a separate validation cohort made up of over 100 different subjects was used. To predict cytomegalovirus infection status, the study brought together high-throughput TCR immunosequencing, statistical association of individual TCRs with disease status, and machine learning. The full study reports these points: The study listed 164 TCR beta chains as associated with cytomegalovirus. Three of the identified cytomegalovirus-associated TCR beta chains were confirmed in vitro to be specific for cytomegalovirus antigens. It was suggested by the authors that the approach could potentially be generalized to other disease states and immunological phenotypes. A later analysis lacked HLA typing for the validation cohort, so it scored co-occurrence in that cohort across all 110 or so repertoires. While some public TCRs were present in many individuals, most TCR sequences turned up only very rarely across donors. Cytomegalovirus status was reported to be diagnosed by the classifier with high specificity and sensitivity in both the original and validation cohorts. Subsequent analysis determined that TCRs grouped into clusters in the first cohort also showed a tendency toward co-occurrence across the approximately 110 validation repertoires, and about 94% of cluster scores exceeded 0.

CDR1 and CDR2, per the germline V gene, are SNHLY and FYNNEI. CDR3 length: 12 amino acids, cysteine to phenylalanine. This entry keeps only the CDR3 DNA: 36 bases, framed from base 1. The V and J ends are trimmed by 4 bases and 4 bases, leaving 7 bases between them. This clone was counted a single time. The specificity of this receptor is unknown. It has no much larger one-base neighbor in the sample; base qualities were not kept. The donors were included in the validation cohort of 130 or so subjects, a group kept apart from the roughly 700-subject first cohort. The method behind the library was the immunoSEQ multiplex PCR assay. The source study handled its data this way. A statistical classification framework was built for diagnosing cytomegalovirus status from the catalog of TCR beta chain sequences. TCRdb re-hosts the immuneACCESS table, in-frame sequences only. Its copies lack some clones; in the studies checked, an unresolved V gene accounts for under half of them, and the cause for the rest is not known. V, J and clone size derive from that table, while D and trimming were established from the DNA sequence. Here the sample has 60,000 to 85,000 clones; 90% to 95% occur a single time. Roughly 1.6% of the sample goes to the ten largest clones.

The specimen was PBMCs. The sequence derives from a man between 18 and 29 years old in good health and CMV-seropositive. The V and J segments used are TRBV2 and TRBJ2-5; the D gene remains uncertain. The DNA sequence reads TGTGCCAGCAGTGCTACTCGAGAGACCCAGTACTTC. Its translation is CASSATRETQYF.